This T cell receptor beta chain was captured in a study of T cells in Graves' hyperthyroidism and ophthalmopathy. General study points: The model's output predicted ophthalmopathy at a median of 6.5 months prior to onset.

This CDR3 is built from 18 residues. Germline V gene data show CDR1 as MDHEN and CDR2 as SYDVKM. The V segment lost 4 bases and the J segment 0 bases; nucleotides outside the gene matches: 9. This clonotype was counted ten times or more. Its antigen is unknown. The CDR3 regions of TCR beta were amplified from RNA transcripts. A first-round RT-PCR of the TCR CDR3 used the HTBI primer set. TCRdb re-called the multiplex PCR reads with MiXCR, one entry per CDR3 protein. The sample has 560,000 or so distinct CDR3 sequences; 20% are singletons. This clonotype originated in a man aged 40-50 years with Graves' ophthalmopathy. The source material was blood. The chain carries TRBV28 and TRBJ2-4; 10 bases fit TRBD1. The chain's CDR3 is CASSYPPRTGGAKNIQYF. CDR3 nucleotide sequence: TGTGCCAGCAGTTACCCCCCGCGGACAGGGGGAGCCAAAAACATTCAGTACTTC. The full variable domain, its missing parts supplied by reference TRBV28 and TRBJ2-4, is DVKVTQSSRYLVKRTGEKVFLECVQDMDHENMFWYRQDPGLGLRLIYFSYDVKMKEKGDIPEGYSVSREKKERFSLILESASTNQTSMYLCASSYPPRTGGAKNIQYFGAGTRLSVL.